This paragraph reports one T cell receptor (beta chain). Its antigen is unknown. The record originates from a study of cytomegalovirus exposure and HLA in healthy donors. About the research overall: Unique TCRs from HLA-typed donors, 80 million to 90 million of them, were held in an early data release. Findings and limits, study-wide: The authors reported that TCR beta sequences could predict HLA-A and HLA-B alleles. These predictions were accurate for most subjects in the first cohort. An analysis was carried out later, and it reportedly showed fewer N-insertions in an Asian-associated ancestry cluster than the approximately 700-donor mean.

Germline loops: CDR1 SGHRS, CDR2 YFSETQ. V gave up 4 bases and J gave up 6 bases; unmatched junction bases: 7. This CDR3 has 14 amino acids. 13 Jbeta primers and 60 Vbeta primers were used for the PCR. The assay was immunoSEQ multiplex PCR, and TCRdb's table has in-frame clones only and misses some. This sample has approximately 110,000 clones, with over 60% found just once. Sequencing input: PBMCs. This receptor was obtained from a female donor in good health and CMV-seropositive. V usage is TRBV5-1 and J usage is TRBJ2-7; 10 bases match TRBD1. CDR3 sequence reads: CASSRWTGGSEQYF. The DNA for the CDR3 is TGCGCCAGCAGCAGATGGACAGGGGGGAGCGAGCAGTACTTC.